This TCR beta chain is from a study of Ad26.COV2.S vaccination and SARS-CoV-2 variants. Study as a whole: Among those in the COV1001 Ad26.COV2.S trial arm was the donor. Intramuscularly, Ad26.COV2.S was given either once or twice, 56 days apart.

Notes on the study in general: Vaccinated individuals (as opposed to placebo recipients) had higher spike-specific TCR breadth. Considerable breadth of spike-specific CD8+ and CD4+ T cell responses has reportedly been documented following vaccination.

Indicated treatment: about 20 received Ad26.COV2.S at low or high dose, single or two shots; several received placebo; per-sample allocation not given. Specimen acquisition occurred on day 63 following the initial vaccine or placebo injection. The CDR3 sequence is 17 residues long. In germline, CDR1 is SGHTA, CDR2 FQGNSA. J was trimmed by 8 bases and V by 1 base; bases with no gene match: 10. Generated by immunoSEQ multiplex PCR, the TCRdb table keeps only in-frame clones and is missing some. The table lists roughly 240,000 clones, 70% to 90% of them singletons. A word on this clone: What it binds is unknown.

The source material was peripheral blood, sampled in a trial of Ad26.COV2.S vaccine versus placebo. This chain links TRBV7-2 with TRBJ2-2, with 10 bases fitting TRBD2. This clonotype was obtained from a person aged 18 to 59 who received the Ad26.COV2.S COVID-19 vaccine or a placebo. CDR3 DNA sequence: TGTGCCAGCAGCTTAGACAGCGGGAGGGCACGGGGTGGGGAGCTGTTTTTT. It translates to CASSLDSGRARGGELFF.